These 2 T cell receptor beta chains were sequenced from one sample in a study of blood T cells in healthy people across ages. The second PCR ran about 7 to 12 cycles with a sample-barcoded 5' primer and J-beta primers. TCRdb re-derived calls from the 5' RACE reads in MiXCR, one entry per CDR3 protein. There are hundreds of thousands of distinct CDR3 sequences in the sample; 45% to 70% occur only once, and more than 25% lies in the top ten. The material sequenced was blood. The receptors derive from a man aged 35 to 55 in good health.

The chain couples TRBV6-6 to TRBJ2-7, with D possibly being TRBD1 (5 bases). The J call could be wrong; TRBJ2-4 is a better fit for the DNA end. Looked up from germline, CDR1 is MNHNY and CDR2 is SVGAGI (reference sequence). This CDR3 is 15 amino acids long. The CDR3 coding sequence is TGTGCCAGCCCCACAGGAGCTCTAGCCAAAAACATTCAGTACTTC. Its translation is CASPTGALAKNIQYF.

The rearrangement links TRBV20-1 to TRBJ2-7, with TRBD2 matching 7 bases. The CDR3 covers 14 residues. CDR1 and CDR2 (germline): DFQATT, SNEGSKA (reference sequence). The ends lost 3 bases at V and 4 bases at J; junction bases unmatched: 9. The CDR3 region is CSASGRGSGYEQYF. The CDR3 DNA reads TGCAGTGCTAGTGGGCGGGGTAGCGGGTACGAGCAGTACTTC.